Listed below are T cell receptor beta chains from one sample, sequenced in a study of blood T cell repertoires in COVID-19. Produced via immunoSEQ multiplex PCR; TCRdb's table is partial and in-frame only. This table has over 350,000 clones, 87% appearing once. The specimen sequenced was PBMCs or T cells enriched from blood (not recorded which). The receptor source for this set is a woman aged 45-65 years who had recovered from COVID-19. Both conserved end residues are part of each CDR3. A D gene is named only where the DNA matches it firmly. The size field is filled for only some rows; it gives once, few, many or a size class.

CDR3nt: TGTGCCAGCAGCCAAGGGACTTCCGTCCTAAATCAGCCCCAGCATTTT
CDR3aa: CASSQGTSVLNQPQHF
d_gene: NA
j_gene: TRBJ1-5
v_gene: TRBV14
abundance: NA

CDR3nt: TGCGCCAGCAGCCAAGAGTGGGGCAACTATGGCTACACCTTC
CDR3aa: CASSQEWGNYGYTF
d_gene: NA
j_gene: TRBJ1-2
v_gene: TRBV4-3
abundance: once

CDR3nt: TGTGCCAGCAGTGGACAGAATAGCAATCAGCCCCAGCATTTT
CDR3aa: CASSGQNSNQPQHF
d_gene: NA
j_gene: TRBJ1-5
v_gene: TRBV2
abundance: NA

CDR3nt: TGTGCCAGCAGTTACTTGCGGGGGGGCCGCGAGCAGTACTTC
CDR3aa: CASSYLRGGREQYF
d_gene: TRBD2
j_gene: TRBJ2-7
v_gene: TRBV6-2/TRBV6-3
abundance: once

CDR3nt: TGTGCCAGCAGCAAGACAGGGATGGACACTGAAGCTTTCTTT
CDR3aa: CASSKTGMDTEAFF
d_gene: TRBD1
j_gene: TRBJ1-1
v_gene: TRBV9
abundance: NA

CDR3nt: TGTGCCAGCAGCGTCAGCAGCGGGGGCTTCGAGCAGTACTTC
CDR3aa: CASSVSSGGFEQYF
d_gene: TRBD2
j_gene: TRBJ2-7
v_gene: TRBV5-4
abundance: NA

CDR3nt: TGTGCCAGCAGTAACGGGGGGGCAGCTACGCAGTATTTT
CDR3aa: CASSNGGAATQYF
d_gene: TRBD2
j_gene: TRBJ2-3
v_gene: TRBV27
abundance: NA

CDR3nt: TGTGCCAGCAGCGTAAATCCGCGACAGGGTGGTTCACCCCTCCACTTT
CDR3aa: CASSVNPRQGGSPLHF
d_gene: TRBD1
j_gene: TRBJ1-6
v_gene: TRBV9
abundance: NA

CDR3nt: TGTGCCAGCAGCTCCTGGGACAGCGATTATAGCAATCAGCCCCAGCATTTT
CDR3aa: CASSSWDSDYSNQPQHF
d_gene: TRBD1
j_gene: TRBJ1-5
v_gene: TRBV28
abundance: NA

CDR3nt: TGTGCGGGTAGCGCCAGCTCCTACGAGCAGTACTTC
CDR3aa: CAGSASSYEQYF
d_gene: NA
j_gene: TRBJ2-7
v_gene: TRBV7-9
abundance: NA

CDR3nt: TGTGCCAGCAGCCCCCTGACTAGCGGGGGACTGGTTGGGGCCAACGTCCTGACTTTC
CDR3aa: CASSPLTSGGLVGANVLTF
d_gene: TRBD2
j_gene: TRBJ2-6
v_gene: TRBV27
abundance: NA

CDR3nt: TGTGCCACCAGCAGAGGGGGAGCCTCTAACACTGAAGCTTTCTTT
CDR3aa: CATSRGGASNTEAFF
d_gene: NA
j_gene: TRBJ1-1
v_gene: TRBV15
abundance: once

CDR3nt: TGTGCCAGTAGTACCCGGGACATCTATTATGGCTACACCTTC
CDR3aa: CASSTRDIYYGYTF
d_gene: NA
j_gene: TRBJ1-2
v_gene: TRBV19
abundance: NA

CDR3nt: TGCGCCAGCAGCAGAGCGGGGGACTTTACAGATACGCAGTATTTT
CDR3aa: CASSRAGDFTDTQYF
d_gene: TRBD2
j_gene: TRBJ2-3
v_gene: TRBV5-1
abundance: NA

CDR3nt: TGTGCCAGCAGTTTTGGCAGACTCTTAGGCTACACCTTC
CDR3aa: CASSFGRLLGYTF
d_gene: NA
j_gene: TRBJ1-2
v_gene: TRBV28
abundance: NA

CDR3nt: TGTGCCAGCAGCCAAGTGGGACTAGTCCCTACGGAGCAGTACTTC
CDR3aa: CASSQVGLVPTEQYF
d_gene: TRBD2
j_gene: TRBJ2-7
v_gene: TRBV3-1/TRBV3-2
abundance: once

CDR3nt: TGTGCCAGCAGCCCCACTAGCGGGGTTAGCACAGATACGCAGTATTTT
CDR3aa: CASSPTSGVSTDTQYF
d_gene: TRBD2
j_gene: TRBJ2-3
v_gene: TRBV5-8
abundance: NA

CDR3nt: TGTGCCAGCAGCCCCCTGGGACAGGGGAACTCTGAGCAGTTCTTC
CDR3aa: CASSPLGQGNSEQFF
d_gene: TRBD1
j_gene: TRBJ2-1
v_gene: TRBV11-3
abundance: NA

CDR3nt: TGTGCCAGTAGTATCCTACAGGGGAGGAGGACTGAAGCTTTCTTT
CDR3aa: CASSILQGRRTEAFF
d_gene: TRBD1
j_gene: TRBJ1-1
v_gene: TRBV19
abundance: NA

CDR3nt: TGTGCCAGCAGTTTATCTCCCAACTATGGCTACACCTTC
CDR3aa: CASSLSPNYGYTF
d_gene: NA
j_gene: TRBJ1-2
v_gene: TRBV12-3/TRBV12-4
abundance: NA

CDR3nt: TGTGCCAGCACCCTTGCGGGGGAGCTGTTTTTT
CDR3aa: CASTLAGELFF
d_gene: NA
j_gene: TRBJ2-2
v_gene: TRBV12-3/TRBV12-4
abundance: NA

CDR3nt: TGCAGCGTTGAAGACGGGGAGAACTATGGCTACACCTTC
CDR3aa: CSVEDGENYGYTF
d_gene: NA
j_gene: TRBJ1-2
v_gene: TRBV29-1
abundance: once

CDR3nt: TGTGCCAGTACTCCTACCGGGACAGGAATCTACGAGCAGTACTTC
CDR3aa: CASTPTGTGIYEQYF
d_gene: TRBD1
j_gene: TRBJ2-7
v_gene: TRBV19
abundance: NA

CDR3nt: TGTGCCAGCAGCCAATCTGGACAGGGATCACAGCAGTACTTC
CDR3aa: CASSQSGQGSQQYF
d_gene: TRBD1
j_gene: TRBJ2-7
v_gene: TRBV7-9
abundance: NA

CDR3nt: TGCAGCGTCCCCGCACCGGCCGGGTTCGAGCAGTACTTC
CDR3aa: CSVPAPAGFEQYF
d_gene: NA
j_gene: TRBJ2-7
v_gene: TRBV29-1
abundance: NA

CDR3nt: TGTGCCAGTAGTTCCTCCCCGGGACAGGGAGGTGGCTACACCTTC
CDR3aa: CASSSSPGQGGGYTF
d_gene: TRBD1
j_gene: TRBJ1-2
v_gene: TRBV19
abundance: NA

CDR3nt: TGTGCCAGCAAGGGGGATTGGACTGAAGCTTTCTTT
CDR3aa: CASKGDWTEAFF
d_gene: NA
j_gene: TRBJ1-1
v_gene: TRBV12-3/TRBV12-4
abundance: NA

CDR3nt: TGTGCCTGGAGTACCTCGCTTCGCGGATCGGATTTCTTT
CDR3aa: CAWSTSLRGSDFF
d_gene: NA
j_gene: TRBJ1-1
v_gene: TRBV30
abundance: NA